Following are 7 T cell receptor beta chains from one sample sequenced in a study of T cell responses to AZD1222 COVID-19 vaccine (dated by TCRdb to the early 2020s). Sample time point, as interpreted from the label and publication: about 28 days (+/-7) after the second vaccine dose. Libraries were constructed by the immunoSEQ multiplex PCR assay. TCRdb mirrors the immuneACCESS table, restricted to in-frame sequences. Some clones are absent from its copies; in checked studies, under half trace to an unresolved V gene, and the reason for the others is unknown. The sample includes roughly 110,000 clones, with about 93% observed a single time. The ten largest clones capture less than 7.5% of the sample. The specimen comprised peripheral blood, sampled 28 days after the second AZD1222 dose. The receptors here all came from an adult who received the AZD1222 COVID-19 vaccine.

The rearrangement links TRBV5-4 to TRBJ2-7; 12 bases match TRBD2. This CDR3 is built from 15 residues. Germline loops: CDR1 SGHNT, CDR2 YYREEE (reference sequence). With V trimmed by 4 bases and J by 6 bases, 8 bases remained unmatched. The CDR3 coding sequence is TGTGCCAGCAGCCTCTGGACTAGCGGGATGGTCGAGCAGTACTTC. Its protein product is CASSLWTSGMVEQYF.

This clone came up a few times. The rearrangement uses TRBV6-5 and TRBJ1-6, with D uncertain. Deletions cut 0 bases from V and 11 bases from J, with 17 bases between. The CDR3 covers 16 residues. Germline V CDR1 and CDR2: MNHEY, SVGAGI. In DNA, the CDR3 is TGTGCCAGCAGTTACTCGTCGAATGGTCTGAAACCACCCCTCCACTTT. Translation gives CASSYSSNGLKPPLHF.

This clone occurred once. The chain is built from TRBV4-1 and TRBJ1-6; unclear D gene. Germline assignment: CDR1 MGHRA and CDR2 YSYEKL. V lost 0 bases, J lost 6 bases, and 6 bases lay in between. CDR3 length: 14 amino acids. CDR3 sequence (DNA): TGCGCCAGCAGCCAAGATTACAGTAATTCACCCCTCCACTTT. Translation gives CASSQDYSNSPLHF.

The CDR3 region is CATSSGGQGARPQHF. The CDR3 DNA reads as TGTGCCACCAGCTCCGGAGGACAGGGGGCTCGGCCCCAGCATTTT. The chain combines TRBV15 with TRBJ1-5, with 11 bases that match TRBD1. Germline V gene lookup returns CDR1 LNHNV and CDR2 YYDKDF (reference sequence). This CDR3 is 15 amino acids long. Germline trimming cut 5 bases from V and 9 bases from J; bases unmatched to any gene: 9.

The chain employs TRBV6-2 or TRBV6-3 and TRBJ1-1; D not resolved. The V and J ends lost 2 bases and 1 base respectively, with 5 bases between them. CDR3 size: 13 residues. Germline V gene lookup returns CDR1 MNHEY and CDR2 SVGEGT. The CDR3 sequence: CASSYHENTEAFF. CDR3 nucleotide sequence: TGTGCCAGCAGTTACCATGAGAACACTGAAGCTTTCTTT.

The chain links TRBV29-1 to TRBJ2-1, with D unresolved. Trimming stripped 5 bases from V and 0 bases from J, with 11 bases between. This CDR3 contains 14 residues. Germline loops: CDR1 SQVTM, CDR2 ANQGSEA. Written as DNA, the CDR3 is TGCAGCGTTCTGCTAACCCTCTCCTACAATGAGCAGTTCTTC. Translation gives CSVLLTLSYNEQFF.

The rearrangement links TRBV18 to TRBJ1-1; no clear D gene. Germline V CDR1 and CDR2: KGHSH, LQKENI. This CDR3 is built from 13 residues. V lost 6 bases to trimming and J lost 4 bases, with 12 bases between them. CDR3 residues: CASSTTGSTEAFF. For the CDR3, the DNA is TGTGCCAGCTCTACGACCGGGTCCACTGAAGCTTTCTTT.